The sequence of this TCR beta chain was determined in a study of cytomegalovirus exposure and HLA in healthy donors. Clones were read by immunoSEQ multiplex PCR, and TCRdb kept only the in-frame ones, dropping some. The sample holds hundreds of thousands of clones; around 87% are singletons and the top ten take more than 1.5%. The germline CDR1 and CDR2 sequences are SQVTM and ANQGSEA. The CDR3 is 12 residues long. The ends were cut back, 4 bases at V and 9 bases at J, with 14 bases in the middle. The sample comprised PBMCs. The chain carries TRBV29-1 and TRBJ2-3, with D possibly TRBD1 on 6 matching bases. The sequence was obtained from a woman aged 18 to 35 in good health and CMV-seropositive. CDR3 DNA sequence: TGCAGCGTTGCTAGACAGGCTGGCACGCAGTATTTT. It encodes CSVARQAGTQYF.